The present T cell receptor beta chain was sequenced within a study of PD-1 blockade in classical Hodgkin lymphoma. About the study: Patients in the cohort were put on intravenous nivolumab, 3 mg/kg every 2 weeks. Study findings and constraints: A significant rise in TCR diversity was seen by C4D1 for CD4+ cells but not for CD8+ cells.

This table comes from immunoSEQ multiplex PCR, and its TCRdb copy is limited to in-frame clones, with some not included. The data contain over 10,000 clones, about 80% of them seen just once; the ten biggest clones take up approximately 25%. A word on this clone: Its specificity is not known.

There was relapse after autologous stem cell transplantation in every patient, and there was variation in brentuximab vedotin exposure. Best responses fell into complete response, partial response or progressive disease. This CDR3 contains 11 residues. V lost 3 bases to trimming and J lost 6 bases, with 6 bases between them. Germline CDR1 SGHAT, CDR2 FQNNGV. The sequences come from peripheral blood mononuclear cells (PBMCs), collected at baseline. V and J are TRBV11-2 and TRBJ2-7; D is undetermined. This sequence originates from a human donor with classical Hodgkin lymphoma. The CDR3 DNA follows: TGTGCCAGCAGCTTGAACCTCGAGCAGTACTTC. Residues: CASSLNLEQYF.